The 3 T cell receptor beta chains below were found in one sample sequenced in a study of T cell repertoires in cytomegalovirus infection. Using its own MiXCR run on the reads, TCRdb lists one record per CDR3 protein. In the table there are 150,000 or so distinct CDR3 sequences, less than 25% of which are singletons. Their target antigens are unknown. The sequences come from CD8+ T cells from cultured PBMCs, collected from culture after CMV antigen stimulation. Receptor source: a human donor in good health (CMV status not recorded). Some clones in this sample may be carry-over from other donors' samples.

The V call is TRBV27, the J call TRBJ2-2; the D is unclear. Germline values: CDR1 MNHEY, CDR2 SMNVEV (reference sequence). CDR3 size: 12 residues. The ends were cut back, 3 bases at V and 5 bases at J, with 4 bases in the middle. CDR3 amino acids: CASSFWTGELFF. CDR3 DNA: TGTGCCAGCAGTTTTTGGACCGGGGAGCTGTTTTTT.

Here the CDR3 reads CASSLAVNLIQSNQPQHF. DNA for the CDR3: TGTGCCAGCAGCTTAGCCGTCAATCTGATACAGTCCAATCAGCCCCAGCATTTT. The V gene is TRBV7-2, the J gene TRBJ1-5; D unclear. This CDR3 is 18 amino acids long. Germline CDR1 is SGHTA and CDR2 is FQGNSA. Between the trimmed V and J ends, which lost 0 bases and 3 bases, there was a span of 18 bases.

This clonotype was counted a few times. V is TRBV29-1 and J is TRBJ2-1; D may be TRBD2 (6 bases). Trimming removed 8 bases from V and 6 bases from J, with 23 bases in between. Germline assignment: CDR1 SQVTM and CDR2 ANQGSEA. The CDR3 is made up of 15 amino acids. CDR3 nucleotide sequence: TGCAGCCTCCCTTCCGCCTGGGGGGACCTCAATGAGCAGTTCTTC. This sequence encodes CSLPSAWGDLNEQFF.